The clone carrying this T cell receptor beta chain showed up just a few times. Antigen specificity is unknown. The CDR3 is 16 residues long. V gave up 0 bases and J gave up 2 bases; unmatched junction bases: 5. CDR1 SGHDT and CDR2 YYEEEE come from the germline V gene. The sample comes from a study of cytomegalovirus exposure and HLA in healthy donors. Study in general: There were some 380 genotyped donors. Of these, roughly 82% fell in the genetic ancestry cluster associated with self-reported Caucasian donors. Whole-study results and caveats: In a later analysis, approximately 15,000 TCR beta sequences were associated with HLA alleles at 0.05 false discovery rate. Exclusion as indistinguishable affected some V segments, including TRBV6-2 and TRBV6-3.

60 Vbeta and 13 Jbeta primers were used in PCR. Repertoires were generated with immunoSEQ multiplex PCR, while TCRdb's copy carries only in-frame clones and drops some. Of about 160,000 clones listed, approximately 80% are singletons. Sequenced input: PBMCs. This sequence was found in a man aged 40-49 years in good health and CMV-seronegative. The V call is TRBV5-6, the J call TRBJ2-3, with TRBD2 matching over 8 bases. For the CDR3, the DNA is TGTGCCAGCAGCTTGGCGGGAGGGCGAGCCACAGATACGCAGTATTTT. Translation gives CASSLAGGRATDTQYF.